A selection of T cell receptor beta chains follows, all from one sample in a study of low-dose radiotherapy and immunotherapy resistance in tumors. One entry per CDR3 protein results from TCRdb running MiXCR on the reads. This table holds about 84,000 distinct CDR3 sequences, roughly 17% found once. Here the sequenced sample was PBMCs, taken after low-dose radiotherapy plus immunotherapy. The receptor source for this set is a male donor with prostate cancer. The CDR3 runs from the conserved cysteine through the conserved F or W. Each record gives: D gene, J gene, clone size, V gene, CDR3 length, CDR3 protein, CDR3 DNA. The D gene is left open where the match is weak. Size tells how often a clone was seen (once, few, many) or the class of an expanded clone, and some rows leave it out.

>.|TRBJ2-3|many|TRBV7-9|11
CASTPTDTQYF
TGTGCCAGCACCCCCACAGATACGCAGTATTTT
>TRBD1|TRBJ1-5|many|TRBV19|18
CASSTPGQGTFSNQPQHF
TGTGCCAGTAGTACCCCGGGACAGGGGACCTTCAGCAATCAGCCCCAGCATTTT
>TRBD2|TRBJ2-5|many|TRBV19|15
CASSKGLAGGETQYF
TGTGCCAGTAGTAAGGGACTAGCGGGGGGAGAGACCCAGTACTTC
>TRBD1|TRBJ1-1|many|TRBV18|15
CASSQRTGGLAEAFF
TGTGCCAGCTCGCAACGGACAGGGGGGCTCGCTGAAGCTTTCTTT
>.|TRBJ2-7|many|TRBV6-2/TRBV6-3|14
CASSNAGLSYEQYF
TGTGCCAGCAGTAACGCGGGACTCTCCTACGAGCAGTACTTC
>.|TRBJ1-5|many|TRBV20-1|16
CSARALDSYSNQPQHF
TGCAGTGCTAGAGCCCTGGACAGCTATAGCAATCAGCCCCAGCATTTT
>TRBD1|TRBJ2-7|many|TRBV28|11
CASSQGRDSSF
TGTGCCAGCAGTCAGGGTCGGGACAGTTCCTTC
>.|TRBJ1-1|.|TRBV27|14
CASSGSAWNTEAFF
TGTGCCAGCAGTGGGTCAGCCTGGAACACTGAAGCTTTCTTT
>TRBD1|TRBJ1-5|many|TRBV12-3/TRBV12-4|15
CASRSRDRANQPQHF
TGTGCCAGCAGGTCCCGGGACAGAGCCAATCAGCCCCAGCATTTT
>.|TRBJ2-2|few|TRBV20-1|13
CSASWGNTGELFF
TGCAGTGCTAGTTGGGGAAACACCGGGGAGCTGTTTTTT
>.|TRBJ1-6|many|TRBV27|14
CASSLSRVGSPLHF
TGTGCCAGCAGTTTAAGCAGGGTCGGGTCACCCCTCCACTTT
>.|TRBJ1-2|many|TRBV29-1|13
CSVALIANYGYTF
TGCAGCGTTGCCCTCATCGCTAACTATGGCTACACCTTC
>TRBD2|TRBJ2-7|many|TRBV28|14
CASSSGTKPYEQYF
TGTGCCAGCAGTTCCGGGACTAAGCCTTACGAGCAGTACTTC
>.|TRBJ1-5|few|TRBV20-1|12
CSATVMNQPQHF
TGCAGTGCTACGGTTATGAATCAGCCCCAGCATTTT
>.|TRBJ1-1|.|TRBV3-1|14
CASSQAIKNTEAFF
TGTGCCAGCAGCCAAGCGATTAAGAACACTGAAGCTTTCTTT
>TRBD1|TRBJ1-5|many|TRBV12-3/TRBV12-4|14
CASTRGGGNQPQHF
TGTGCCAGCACCCGAGGGGGCGGCAATCAGCCCCAGCATTTT
>TRBD2|TRBJ2-3|many|TRBV29-1|16
CSVEVSASGRPDTQYF
TGCAGCGTTGAGGTGTCGGCTAGCGGGAGACCAGATACGCAGTATTTT
>.|TRBJ2-2|few|TRBV19|16
CATLRSSGLTGELFFF
.
>.|TRBJ1-1|many|TRBV28|13
CASSFRRNTEAFF
TGTGCCAGCAGCTTCAGGAGAAACACTGAAGCTTTCTTT
>.|TRBJ2-1|many|TRBV11-2|15
CASSLDPSTYNEQFF
TGTGCCAGCAGCTTAGATCCCTCAACGTACAATGAGCAGTTCTTC
>.|TRBJ2-4|.|TRBV6-2/TRBV6-3|14
CASSNQGVGNIQYF
TGTGCCAGCAGTAATCAGGGTGTCGGAAACATTCAGTACTTC
>.|TRBJ2-7|many|TRBV9|14
CASSPRTDNYEQYF
TGTGCCAGCAGCCCGAGGACTGACAACTACGAGCAGTACTTC
>.|TRBJ1-5|many|TRBV6-2/TRBV6-3|18
CASSYSTLQRYNNQPQHF
TGTGCCAGCAGTTACTCCACATTACAGCGGTACAACAATCAGCCCCAGCATTTT
>TRBD1|TRBJ1-2|many|TRBV7-2|13
CASSSAQGDGYTF
TGTGCCAGCAGCTCCGCCCAGGGGGATGGCTACACCTTC
>.|TRBJ1-6|many|TRBV12-3/TRBV12-4|15
CASSLDAGLSSPLHF
TGTGCCAGCAGTTTAGATGCAGGTTTAAGTTCACCCCTCCACTTT
>.|TRBJ2-1|many|TRBV6-2/TRBV6-3|13
CASSGWTDNEQFF
TGTGCCAGCAGTGGGTGGACGGACAATGAGCAGTTCTTC
>.|TRBJ2-1|many|TRBV7-2|11
CASSDRYEQFF
TGTGCCAGCAGCGACCGCTATGAGCAGTTCTTC
>TRBD2|TRBJ2-5|many|TRBV5-6|14
CASSLAGTSETQYF
TGTGCCAGCAGCTTGGCCGGGACTAGCGAGACCCAGTACTTC
>.|TRBJ2-7|many|TRBV20-1|14
CSAPPPGINYEQYF
TGCAGTGCTCCCCCTCCGGGGATCAACTACGAGCAGTACTTC
>TRBD2|TRBJ2-7|many|TRBV28|14
CASSFRGSRYEQYF
TGTGCCAGCAGTTTTCGCGGGAGTCGGTACGAGCAGTACTTC
>TRBD2|TRBJ2-2|.|TRBV28|16
CASSFVTSAHTGELFF
TGTGCCAGCAGTTTTGTGACTAGCGCGCACACCGGGGAGCTGTTTTTT
>TRBD1|TRBJ2-7|many|TRBV6-2/TRBV6-3|14
CASSTRQGSYEQYF
TGTGCCAGCAGTACGCGACAGGGGAGCTACGAGCAGTACTTC
>.|TRBJ2-2|many|TRBV7-3|17
CASSLRSASENTGELFF
TGTGCCAGCAGCTTACGCAGTGCTAGCGAGAACACCGGGGAGCTGTTTTTT
>.|TRBJ1-1|.|TRBV2|14
CASSEATGATEAFF
TGTGCCAGCAGTGAAGCCACCGGAGCCACTGAAGCTTTCTTT
>TRBD1|TRBJ1-5|.|TRBV12-3/TRBV12-4|14
CASSLGQEYQPQHF
TGTGCCAGCAGTCTCGGACAGGAATATCAGCCCCAGCATTTT
>TRBD1|TRBJ2-1|many|TRBV6-2/TRBV6-3|16
CASSSGTGVSYNEQFF
TGTGCCAGCAGTTCCGGGACAGGAGTATCCTACAATGAGCAGTTCTTC
>.|TRBJ2-5|few|TRBV20-1|12
CSASGLGETQYF
TGCAGTGCTAGCGGGTTAGGGGAGACCCAGTACTTC